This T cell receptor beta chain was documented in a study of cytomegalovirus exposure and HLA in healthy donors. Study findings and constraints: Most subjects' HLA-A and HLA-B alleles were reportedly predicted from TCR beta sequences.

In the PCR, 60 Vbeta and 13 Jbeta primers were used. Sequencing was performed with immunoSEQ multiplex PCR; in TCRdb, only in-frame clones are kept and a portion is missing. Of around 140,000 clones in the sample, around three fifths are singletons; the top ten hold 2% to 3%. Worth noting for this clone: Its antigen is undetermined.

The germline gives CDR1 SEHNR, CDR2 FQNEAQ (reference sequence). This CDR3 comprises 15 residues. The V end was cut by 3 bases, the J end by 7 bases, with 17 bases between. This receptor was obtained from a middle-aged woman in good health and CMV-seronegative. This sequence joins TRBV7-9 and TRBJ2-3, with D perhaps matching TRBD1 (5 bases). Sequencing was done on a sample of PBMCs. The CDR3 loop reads CASSLDWGRPNTQYF. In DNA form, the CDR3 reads TGTGCCAGCAGCTTGGATTGGGGCCGCCCTAATACGCAGTATTTT.